These 28 T cell receptor beta chains originate from one sample sequenced in a study of CD8+ T cells in alopecia areata. Extracted RNA was reverse transcribed, and the resulting cDNA served as sequencing template. Sequencing was performed with immunoSEQ multiplex PCR; in TCRdb, only in-frame clones are kept and a portion is missing. The sample yields approximately 180,000 clones, about 67% seen once. The sample here was CD8+ T cells sorted from blood, taken at week 0. These receptors came from a human donor with alopecia areata.

V is TRBV13 and J is TRBJ2-3, with 7 bases aligning to TRBD2. The ends lost 5 bases at V and 0 bases at J; junction bases unmatched: 11. Germline V gene lookup returns CDR1 PRHDT and CDR2 FYEKMQ (reference sequence). The CDR3 extends over 17 amino acids. The CDR3 region has the DNA TGTGCCAGCAGCCAAAACCCCGGGACTACCAGCACAGATACGCAGTATTTT. Protein product: CASSQNPGTTSTDTQYF.

V and J are TRBV5-5 and TRBJ1-5; a possible D gene is TRBD1 (5 bases). V shed 3 bases and J shed 0 bases, with 10 bases lying between them. The CDR3 has 15 residues. Per germline, CDR1 SGHKS and CDR2 YYEKEE (reference sequence). The CDR3 reads CASSSGTGSNQPQHF. CDR3 bases: TGTGCCAGCAGCTCGGGGACGGGTAGCAATCAGCCCCAGCATTTT.

This clone showed up just once. This CDR3 is CASSIQGAYNEQFF. The CDR3 DNA reads as TGTGCCAGCAGCATACAGGGAGCGTACAATGAGCAGTTCTTC. The J gene is TRBJ2-1, the V gene TRBV27, with D perhaps matching TRBD1 (6 bases). CDR1 MNHEY and CDR2 SMNVEV come from the germline V gene (reference sequence). CDR3 length equals 14 residues. The ends were cut back, 6 bases at V and 4 bases at J, with 13 bases in the middle.

This chain links TRBV29-1 with TRBJ2-3; D unresolved. Trimming removed 1 base from V and 6 bases from J, with 11 bases in between. The CDR3 extends over 13 amino acids. Germline lookup yields CDR1 SQVTM and CDR2 ANQGSEA. The CDR3 region is CSVEGHYLDTQYF. The CDR3, as DNA: TGCAGCGTTGAAGGGCACTATCTGGATACGCAGTATTTT.

The rearrangement joins TRBV4-2 to TRBJ1-1; 7 nucleotides align to TRBD1. The J segment lost 0 bases and the V segment lost 0 bases, leaving 4 bases of the junction unmatched. CDR1 is LGHNA, CDR2 YNFKEQ, per germline. This CDR3 has 16 amino acids. The DNA for the CDR3 is TGTGCCAGCAGCCAAGATCCGACAGGGTTGAACACTGAAGCTTTCTTT. It codes for CASSQDPTGLNTEAFF.

The chain recombines TRBV2 with TRBJ1-1; no reliable D call. The V gene's germline CDR1 is SNHLY and CDR2 FYNNEI. V was shortened by 6 bases and J by 11 bases, with 13 bases between the two germline ends. This CDR3 has 11 amino acids. CDR3 bases: TGTGCCAGCAGCCAAGGTCTGATGGCTTTCTTT. Translating gives CASSQGLMAFF.

This rearrangement joins TRBV27 to TRBJ1-1, with a tentative D call TRBD1 (6 bases). The germline V gene has CDR1 MNHEY and CDR2 SMNVEV (reference sequence). There are 17 residues in the CDR3. V gave up 5 bases and J gave up 1 base, with 20 bases separating them. Here the CDR3 DNA reads TGTGCCAGCAGTCCTCCGGGGGCAACTCAGGAGAACACTGAAGCTTTCTTT. Translated, it gives CASSPPGATQENTEAFF.

This clone was observed a single time. The chain employs TRBV5-6 and TRBJ1-4; D gene ambiguous. This CDR3 region has 13 residues. V gave up 5 bases and J gave up 8 bases, with 13 bases separating them. CDR1 is SGHDT, CDR2 YYEEEE, per germline. In DNA form, the CDR3 reads TGTGCCAGCAGTGAGGGCCTGGGAGAAAAACTGTTTTTT. It codes for CASSEGLGEKLFF. The full variable domain, rest sourced from reference TRBV5-6 and TRBJ1-4, is DAGVTQSPTHLIKTRGQQVTLRCSPKSGHDTVSWYQQALGQGPQFIFQYYEEEERQRGNFPDRFSGHQFPNYSSELNVNALLLGDSALYLCASSEGLGEKLFFGSGTQLSVL.

In this sample, this clone turned up once. The genes are TRBV4-2 and TRBJ1-5, with 8 bases fitting TRBD1. Germline loops: CDR1 LGHNA, CDR2 YNFKEQ. The V and J ends lost 0 bases and 7 bases, in that order; junction bases with no gene match: 8. This CDR3 spans 16 amino acids. CDR3 nucleotide sequence: TGTGCCAGCAGCCAAGATGGGCTGGACAGGGAACAGCCCCAGCATTTT. Translating it yields CASSQDGLDREQPQHF.

The chain links TRBV4-1 to TRBJ2-7, with 12 positions matching TRBD1. The CDR3 covers 16 residues. J lost 5 bases, V lost 5 bases, and 10 bases had no gene match. Germline loops: CDR1 MGHRA, CDR2 YSYEKL. DNA of the CDR3: TGCGCCAGCAGCGCTCCGGGACAGGGGGCCGTTGACGAGCAGTACTTC. Its protein product is CASSAPGQGAVDEQYF.

The chain employs TRBV19 and TRBJ1-5, with D possibly being TRBD1 (5 bases). The germline V and J ends were trimmed by 7 bases and 6 bases, with 10 bases remaining between them. This CDR3 comprises 12 residues. Germline V CDR1 and CDR2: LNHDA, SQIVND (reference sequence). The CDR3 protein is CASNQGGQPQHF. Written as DNA, the CDR3 is TGTGCCAGTAACCAGGGTGGTCAGCCCCAGCATTTT.

This rearrangement joins TRBV25-1 to TRBJ2-3; D unresolved. V lost 5 bases and J lost 6, with 15 bases in between. CDR3 length: 14 amino acids. Germline V gene sequence: CDR1 MGHDK, CDR2 SYGVNS. CDR3 in DNA: TGTGCCAGCAGTACGATCCAGGCCGCGGATACGCAGTATTTT. The encoded protein is CASSTIQAADTQYF. Full variable domain (rest looked up from reference TRBV25-1 and TRBJ2-3): EADIYQTPRYLVIGTGKKITLECSQTMGHDKMYWYQQDPGMELHLIHYSYGVNSTEKGDLSSESTVSRIRTEHFPLTLESARPSHTSQYLCASSTIQAADTQYFGPGTRLTVL.

V and J are TRBV30 and TRBJ2-7, with D unclear. The V and J ends lost 5 bases and 2 bases respectively, with 4 bases between them. Germline assignment: CDR1 GTSNPN and CDR2 SVGIG (reference sequence). The CDR3 consists of 10 residues. CDR3 sequence (DNA): TGTGCCTGGGGGACCTACGAGCAGTACTTC. Its translation is CAWGTYEQYF.

This rearrangement joins TRBV14 to TRBJ1-2; D not certain. Germline V gene data show CDR1 as SGHDN and CDR2 as FVKESK. The CDR3 has 12 amino acids. Trimming removed 0 bases at V and 9 bases at J, with 8 bases between. The CDR3 loop is CASSQDHSRYTF. The CDR3 nucleotides read TGTGCCAGCAGCCAAGATCACAGCCGCTACACCTTC.

The chain couples TRBV9 to TRBJ2-1, with unresolved D. Per germline, CDR1 SGDLS and CDR2 YYNGEE. The V end lost 3 bases, the J end lost 9 bases, and 4 bases lay between the germline ends. The CDR3 loop spans 10 amino acids. CDR3 amino acids: CASSGAEQFF. The CDR3 nucleotides read TGTGCCAGCAGCGGGGCTGAGCAGTTCTTC.

This clone has just one count. V is TRBV15 and J is TRBJ1-3; D is undetermined. The CDR3 has 15 amino acids. Deletions cut 3 bases from V and 4 bases from J, with 13 bases between. Germline-derived CDR1 and CDR2 are LNHNV and YYDKDF (reference sequence). DNA of the CDR3: TGTGCCACCAGCAGCCTAACATGGCCCGGAAACACCATATATTTT. It is translated as CATSSLTWPGNTIYF. Full variable domain (remainder filled in from reference TRBV15 and TRBJ1-3): DAMVIQNPRYQVTQFGKPVTLSCSQTLNHNVMYWYQQKSSQAPKLLFHYYDKDFNNEADTPDNFQSRRPNTSFCFLDIRSPGLGDTAMYLCATSSLTWPGNTIYFGEGSWLTVV.

As DNA, the CDR3 is TGTGCCAGCAGCGGGTCGACGGGGTCCGGGGAGCTGTTTTTT. Protein sequence: CASSGSTGSGELFF. The rearrangement uses TRBV7-6 and TRBJ2-2; D is perhaps TRBD2 (5 bases). Trimming cost V 5 bases and J 6 bases, with 13 bases left between them. The V gene's germline CDR1 is SGHVS and CDR2 FNYEAQ. The CDR3 covers 14 residues.

The table lists this clone with a few counts. This chain uses TRBV9 with TRBJ2-3, with a tentative D call TRBD1 (6 bases). CDR1 and CDR2 (germline): SGDLS, YYNGEE. Trimming took off 0 bases at V and 7 bases at J, with 12 bases between the two ends. The CDR3 is 14 amino acids. The chain's CDR3 is CASSVAFGGYTQYF. CDR3 bases: TGTGCCAGCAGCGTAGCTTTTGGGGGCTATACGCAGTATTTT.

The rearrangement joins TRBV5-1 to TRBJ2-1; 15 nucleotides agree with TRBD2. This CDR3 has 18 residues. With V trimmed by 3 bases and J by 6 bases, 10 bases remained unmatched. In germline, CDR1 is SGHRS, CDR2 YFSETQ. CDR3 nucleotides: TGCGCCAGCAGCTCCAGGACTAGCGGGGGGGCCTTAGGCAATGAGCAGTTCTTC. It encodes CASSSRTSGGALGNEQFF.

The V gene is TRBV15, the J gene TRBJ1-6; D not resolved. This CDR3 contains 15 residues. V lost 4 bases and J lost 10, with 17 bases in between. CDR1 is LNHNV, CDR2 YYDKDF, per germline (reference sequence). The DNA of the CDR3 is TGTGCCACCAGCAAACAAAATGTTCGAGGATCACCCCTCCACTTT. The encoded protein is CATSKQNVRGSPLHF.

This clone was counted a few times. J is TRBJ1-1 and V is TRBV4-1, with D unclear. This CDR3 has 14 residues. V lost 4 bases and J lost 1, with 10 bases in between. Looked up from germline, CDR1 is MGHRA and CDR2 is YSYEKL. The CDR3 sequence is CASSPLAGNTEAFF. The CDR3 DNA reads TGCGCCAGCAGCCCCTTGGCAGGGAACACTGAAGCTTTCTTT.

This clone has only one observation. The chain couples TRBV29-1 to TRBJ2-1; TRBD1 might be the D (5 bases). This CDR3 spans 16 amino acids. In germline, CDR1 is SQVTM, CDR2 ANQGSEA. The V end was cut by 1 base, the J end by 3 bases, with 16 bases between. The CDR3 nucleotides are TGCAGCGTTGAAGGGGGCCAAGTCCCGATCTACAATGAGCAGTTCTTC. Its protein product is CSVEGGQVPIYNEQFF.

This clone was seen many times. This chain links TRBV18 with TRBJ2-7; 7 bases are a match to TRBD1. Looked up from germline, CDR1 is KGHSH and CDR2 is LQKENI. This CDR3 spans 14 amino acids. The trim removed 0 bases at V and 3 bases at J, leaving 2 bases unmatched. The CDR3 spells CASSPPWDSYEQYF. The CDR3, as DNA: TGTGCCAGCTCACCACCGTGGGACAGCTACGAGCAGTACTTC.

This clone was seen a few times. The chain links TRBV19 to TRBJ1-1; D unclear. CDR3 length equals 12 residues. Germline assignment: CDR1 LNHDA and CDR2 SQIVND (reference sequence). The V and J ends lost 6 bases and 0 bases respectively, with 5 bases between them. The CDR3 bases are TGTGCCAGTAGCCCGATGAACACTGAAGCTTTCTTT. Protein sequence: CASSPMNTEAFF.

The sample holds a few counts of this clone. The sample holds other DNA sequences that translate to the same CDR3. The J gene is TRBJ1-5, the V gene TRBV5-6; D gene unclear. V was trimmed by 0 bases and J by 4 bases, leaving 2 bases between them. CDR3 size: 12 residues. CDR1 and CDR2 from the germline V gene are SGHDT and YYEEEE. In DNA form, the CDR3 reads TGTGCCAGCAGCTTGGGAAATCAGCCCCAGCATTTT. As protein: CASSLGNQPQHF.

This clone has only a few counts. The rearrangement joins TRBV2 to TRBJ2-7; TRBD2 aligns across 8 bases. The CDR3 contains 15 residues. The V segment lost 5 bases and the J segment 3 bases; nucleotides outside the gene matches: 9. Germline loops: CDR1 SNHLY, CDR2 FYNNEI. As DNA, the CDR3 is TGTGCCAGCAGTCTTATCCAGCGGGGGAACTACGAGCAGTACTTC. This translates into CASSLIQRGNYEQYF.

The V call is TRBV11-2, the J call TRBJ2-2; 8 bases fit TRBD1. V gave up 5 bases and J gave up 1 base; unmatched junction bases: 9. This CDR3 is built from 17 residues. The germline CDR1 and CDR2 sequences are SGHAT and FQNNGV. The CDR3 is CASSPDRGLLNTGELFF. The CDR3 region has the DNA TGTGCCAGCAGCCCCGACAGGGGTTTATTGAACACCGGGGAGCTGTTTTTT.

This clone was detected a few times. The rearrangement joins TRBV15 to TRBJ2-1; D is unclear. Germline CDR1 is LNHNV and CDR2 is YYDKDF (reference sequence). V lost 0 bases and J 8 bases, leaving 5 bases between the germline ends. This CDR3 is 12 amino acids long. The CDR3 is CATSREIDEQFF. In nucleotides, the CDR3 is TGTGCCACCAGCAGAGAGATAGATGAGCAGTTCTTC. The full variable domain, in which reference TRBV15 and TRBJ2-1 provide the parts outside the CDR3, is DAMVIQNPRYQVTQFGKPVTLSCSQTLNHNVMYWYQQKSSQAPKLLFHYYDKDFNNEADTPDNFQSRRPNTSFCFLDIRSPGLGDTAMYLCATSREIDEQFFGPGTRLTVL.